The 29 T cell receptor beta chains in this list originate from one sample, sequenced in a study of OX40 agonist ivuxolimab in advanced cancers. The table came from immunoSEQ multiplex PCR; TCRdb's copy has only in-frame clones and leaves some out. The table has around 30,000 clones, roughly 80% seen once. Sample: CD4+ or CD8+ T cells sorted from blood, taken in a trial of the OX40 agonist ivuxolimab. These receptors were obtained from an adult with an advanced solid tumor such as melanoma, head and neck, liver or kidney cancer.

The chain recombines TRBV5-8 with TRBJ1-3, with D possibly being TRBD1 (6 bases). CDR1 is SGHTS, CDR2 YDEGEE, per germline. V lost 1 base and J 9 bases, leaving 8 bases between the germline ends. CDR3 length equals 12 residues. The CDR3 sequence is CASSLYRATIYF. CDR3 coding DNA: TGTGCCAGCAGCTTGTACAGGGCCACCATATATTTT.

Comments on this clone: Other DNA sequences in the sample encode the same CDR3. The V and J genes are TRBV5-1 and TRBJ2-1; 9 bases match TRBD2. The CDR3 runs 16 residues. Losses at the gene ends were 0 bases for V and 3 bases for J; bases not matched to a gene: 4. The germline CDR1 and CDR2 sequences are SGHRS and YFSETQ. The CDR3 spells CASSLGAGGSYNEQFF. In DNA, the CDR3 is TGCGCCAGCAGCTTGGGAGCGGGAGGAAGCTACAATGAGCAGTTCTTC. The full variable domain, completed using reference TRBV5-1 and TRBJ2-1, is KAGVTQTPRYLIKTRGQQVTLSCSPISGHRSVSWYQQTPGQGLQFLFEYFSETQRNKGNFPGRFSGRQFSNSRSEMNVSTLELGDSALYLCASSLGAGGSYNEQFFGPGTRLTVL.

This clone was detected only once. The rearrangement joins TRBV23-1 to TRBJ2-5; the D call may be TRBD1 or TRBD2 (6 bases each). TRBV23-1 is assigned to the ORF class and has an uncertain function. V lost 4 bases and J lost 5, with 20 bases in between. The CDR3 covers 16 residues. The CDR3 nucleotides are TGCGCCAGCAGTCCAGGTCCTCCGGGGGCACGGGAGACCCAGTACTTC. It codes for CASSPGPPGARETQYF.

This clone was detected only once. This chain connects TRBV5-1 to TRBJ2-2; D is unresolved. Germline CDR1 and CDR2: SGHRS and YFSETQ. V was trimmed by 0 bases and J by 6 bases, leaving 12 bases between them. This CDR3 comprises 15 residues. The CDR3 here is CASSLGAGSPGELFF. In DNA, the CDR3 is TGCGCCAGCAGCTTGGGGGCAGGTTCTCCCGGGGAGCTGTTTTTT.

The chain joins TRBV11-2 to TRBJ1-1, with 8 bases matching TRBD1. The CDR3 is 15 amino acids. With V trimmed by 1 base and J by 5 bases, 6 bases remained unmatched. Germline CDR1 reads SGHAT; CDR2 reads FQNNGV. The CDR3 DNA follows: TGTGCCAGCAGCTTAGCTCAGGGGGCTTGGACTGAAGCTTTCTTT. It yields the protein CASSLAQGAWTEAFF.

The chain combines TRBV6-5 with TRBJ1-2; 7 positions match TRBD1. This CDR3 has 14 amino acids. Trimming at V came to 2 bases and at J to 4 bases, leaving 4 bases not matched to a gene. Germline CDR1 and CDR2: MNHEY and SVGAGI. The CDR3 spells CASSYGGQLYGYTF. The CDR3 bases are TGTGCCAGCAGTTACGGGGGACAGCTCTATGGCTACACCTTC.

The V call is TRBV4-3, the J call TRBJ1-4; D might be TRBD1 (5 bases). V was clipped by 1 base and J by 5 bases, with 11 bases between them. The CDR3 length is 15 residues. Germline CDR1 LGHNA, CDR2 YSLEER. The CDR3 spells CASSQAQALNEKLFF. In DNA form, the CDR3 reads TGCGCCAGCAGCCAAGCACAGGCGTTAAATGAAAAACTGTTTTTT.

The chain employs TRBV4-1 and TRBJ1-4; D may be TRBD1 (6 bases). Looked up from germline, CDR1 is MGHRA and CDR2 is YSYEKL. CDR3 length: 15 amino acids. Trimming took off 0 bases at V and 2 bases at J, with 7 bases between the two ends. The CDR3 sequence is CASSQERGTNEKLFF. In DNA, the CDR3 is TGCGCCAGCAGCCAAGAAAGGGGGACTAATGAAAAACTGTTTTTT.

The chain links TRBV5-1 to TRBJ1-1, with TRBD1 as a possible D gene (5 bases). The CDR3 consists of 14 residues. Trimming removed 4 bases at V and 3 bases at J, with 13 bases between. The germline CDR1 and CDR2 sequences are SGHRS and YFSETQ. CDR3 region: CASSGEIGDTEAFF. CDR3 coding DNA: TGCGCCAGCAGCGGAGAGATAGGGGACACTGAAGCTTTCTTT. Looking up the rest from reference TRBV5-1 and TRBJ1-1 gives the full variable domain: KAGVTQTPRYLIKTRGQQVTLSCSPISGHRSVSWYQQTPGQGLQFLFEYFSETQRNKGNFPGRFSGRQFSNSRSEMNVSTLELGDSALYLCASSGEIGDTEAFFGQGTRLTVV.

This clone was detected only once. The chain links TRBV9 to TRBJ2-6; 7 positions agree with TRBD1. Unmatched junction bases numbered 1, after V lost 3 bases and J lost 1 base. This CDR3 has 15 amino acids. Germline lookup yields CDR1 SGDLS and CDR2 YYNGEE. The CDR3 is CASSATGSGANVLTF. For the CDR3, the DNA is TGTGCCAGCAGCGCGACAGGGTCTGGGGCCAACGTCCTGACTTTC.

This clone was counted once. The rearrangement uses TRBV9 and TRBJ1-2; D is possibly TRBD1 (5 bases). This CDR3 is 14 amino acids long. Germline assignment: CDR1 SGDLS and CDR2 YYNGEE. V lost 2 bases and J lost 11, with 19 bases in between. The CDR3 DNA is TGTGCCAGCAGCGTTGTTGGCAGGGACGGGGGTTACACCTTC. Amino acid sequence: CASSVVGRDGGYTF.

The gene calls are TRBV6-1 and TRBJ1-3, with D possibly matching TRBD1 (5 bases). The CDR3 consists of 15 residues. In germline, CDR1 is MNHNS, CDR2 SASEGT. Between the trimmed V and J ends, which lost 6 bases and 4 bases, there was a span of 16 bases. CDR3 coding DNA: TGTGCCAGCAGAGAGGCAGGGTCATACGGAAACACCATATATTTT. The encoded protein is CASREAGSYGNTIYF.

The V call is TRBV2, the J call TRBJ2-4, with D tentatively TRBD2 (6 bases). CDR1 and CDR2 from the germline V gene are SNHLY and FYNNEI. The CDR3 is made up of 14 amino acids. Trimming left V 8 bases short and J 3 bases short, with 14 bases between. The CDR3 region is CASGRRMVKNIQYF. The CDR3 DNA reads TGTGCCAGCGGGAGGAGGATGGTCAAAAACATTCAGTACTTC. The variable domain in full, completed from reference TRBV2 and TRBJ2-4, reads EPEVTQTPSHQVTQMGQEVILRCVPISNHLYFYWYRQILGQKVEFLVSFYNNEISEKSEIFDDQFSVERPDGSNFTLKIRSTKLEDSAMYFCASGRRMVKNIQYFGAGTRLSVL.

The chain uses TRBV7-2 and TRBJ2-3; 7 nucleotides agree with TRBD1. The CDR3 has 15 residues. J was trimmed by 6 bases and V by 5 bases; bases with no gene match: 11. Germline loops: CDR1 SGHTA, CDR2 FQGNSA. CDR3 DNA: TGTGCCAGCAGCACACAGGGGTGGCGAGGGGATACGCAGTATTTT. Translation gives CASSTQGWRGDTQYF.

CDR3 sequence reads: CASHAAGHKNIQYF. In nucleotides, the CDR3 is TGTGCCAGCCACGCTGCGGGACACAAAAACATTCAGTACTTC. The chain joins TRBV7-2 to TRBJ2-4; D is possibly TRBD1 or TRBD2 (6 bases each). Trimming took 8 bases from V and 3 from J, leaving 14 bases between them. The length of the CDR3 is 14 residues. CDR1 SGHTA and CDR2 FQGNSA come from the germline V gene.

This clone has only a few counts. The V gene is TRBV19, the J gene TRBJ2-5; 8 nucleotides align to TRBD1. Germline CDR1 LNHDA, CDR2 SQIVND (reference sequence). The CDR3 runs to 14 residues. The ends lost 8 bases at V and 4 bases at J; junction bases unmatched: 9. The DNA of the CDR3 is TGTGCCAGTGGTACAGGGGGTGGCCTAGAGACCCAGTACTTC. Its protein is CASGTGGGLETQYF.

V is TRBV7-3 and J is TRBJ2-2, with 11 bases aligning to TRBD1. Germline loops: CDR1 SGHTA, CDR2 FQGTGA. CDR3 length equals 15 residues. Unmatched junction bases numbered 2, after V lost 3 bases and J lost 5 bases. This CDR3 is CASSFGDRGTGELFF. DNA for the CDR3: TGTGCCAGCAGCTTCGGGGACAGGGGGACCGGGGAGCTGTTTTTT. Full variable domain (remainder filled in from reference TRBV7-3 and TRBJ2-2): GAGVSQTPSNKVTEKGKYVELRCDPISGHTALYWYRQSLGQGPEFLIYFQGTGAADDSGLPNDRFFAVRPEGSVSTLKIQRTERGDSAVYLCASSFGDRGTGELFFGEGSRLTVL.

The chain employs TRBV28 and TRBJ1-6, with D possibly TRBD1 on 6 matching bases. The germline V gene has CDR1 MDHEN and CDR2 SYDVKM. This CDR3 region has 12 residues. V gave up 7 bases and J gave up 13 bases, with 14 bases separating them. Here the CDR3 DNA reads TGTGCCAGCACAGGGGAATGGTCCCCCCTCCACTTT. Translation: CASTGEWSPLHF. Filled out from reference TRBV28 and TRBJ1-6, the complete variable domain reads DVKVTQSSRYLVKRTGEKVFLECVQDMDHENMFWYRQDPGLGLRLIYFSYDVKMKEKGDIPEGYSVSREKKERFSLILESASTNQTSMYLCASTGEWSPLHFGNGTRLTVT.

This chain uses TRBV7-2 with TRBJ1-1, with 7 bases aligning to TRBD1. This CDR3 is built from 16 residues. CDR1 SGHTA and CDR2 FQGNSA come from the germline V gene. With V trimmed by 5 bases and J by 0 bases, 9 bases remained unmatched. The CDR3 sequence: CASSLRTGNMNTEAFF. DNA for the CDR3: TGTGCCAGCAGCCTAAGGACAGGCAATATGAACACTGAAGCTTTCTTT.

The chain uses TRBV5-3 and TRBJ2-3; 11 bases fit TRBD1. TRBV5-3 is designated an ORF whose function remains uncertain. The CDR3 runs to 16 residues. The V segment lost 2 bases and the J segment 3 bases; nucleotides outside the gene matches: 5. CDR3 DNA sequence: TGTGCCAGAAGCTTCCGGACAGGGGGCGGAACAGATACGCAGTATTTT. Translated: CARSFRTGGGTDTQYF.

This clone was counted once. The CDR3 spells CAPSDGAYEQYF. The CDR3 DNA reads TGTGCCCCGTCAGATGGGGCCTACGAGCAGTACTTC. This chain joins TRBV19 and TRBJ2-7; D gene uncertain. The V gene's germline CDR1 is LNHDA and CDR2 SQIVND (reference sequence). This CDR3 region has 12 residues. V was shortened by 11 bases and J by 2 bases, with 13 bases between the two germline ends. The variable domain in full, completed from reference TRBV19 and TRBJ2-7, reads DGGITQSPKYLFRKEGQNVTLSCEQNLNHDAMYWYRQDPGQGLRLIYYSQIVNDFQKGDIAEGYSVSREKKESFPLTVTSAQKNPTAFYLCAPSDGAYEQYFGPGTRLTVT.

The V call is TRBV30, the J call TRBJ1-2; 8 bases fit TRBD1. The CDR3 length is 14 residues. The germline V gene encodes CDR1 GTSNPN and CDR2 SVGIG (reference sequence). Losses at the gene ends were 8 bases for V and 4 bases for J; bases not matched to a gene: 12. The CDR3 loop reads CAPALQGGVYGYTF. The CDR3 region has the DNA TGTGCCCCCGCCTTACAGGGGGGGGTCTATGGCTACACCTTC.

A word on this clone: One junction end does not reproduce the germline sequence, and a read error may be involved. J is TRBJ2-3 and V is TRBV7-2, with 8 bases aligning to TRBD2. This CDR3 spans 14 amino acids. Germline assignment: CDR1 SGHTA and CDR2 FQGNSA. DNA for the CDR3: TGTGCCAGCAGCCCATCCTTAGCGGGGCCCCGAGAGGATTTT. This encodes CASSPSLAGPREDF.

The genes are TRBV27 and TRBJ1-5; D is unresolved. The germline V and J ends were trimmed by 6 bases and 4 bases, with 19 bases remaining between them. The CDR3 is 16 residues long. From germline, CDR1 is MNHEY and CDR2 SMNVEV (reference sequence). For the CDR3, the DNA is TGTGCCAGCAGAGCGAGGACTGGCAACGGAAATCAGCCCCAGCATTTT. Its translation: CASRARTGNGNQPQHF.

CDR3 DNA: TGTGCCAGCTCGTCAACAGGGGGTCGGACTGAAGCTTTCTTT. Its protein product is CASSSTGGRTEAFF. The rearrangement joins TRBV18 to TRBJ1-1, with 8 bases identical to TRBD1. CDR3 length: 14 residues. Germline CDR1 is KGHSH and CDR2 is LQKENI. The ends lost 6 bases at V and 5 bases at J; junction bases unmatched: 8.

This rearrangement joins TRBV7-6 to TRBJ2-5; D remains unclear. The V gene's germline CDR1 is SGHVS and CDR2 FNYEAQ. The CDR3 consists of 14 residues. Trimming shortened V by 5 bases and J by 2 bases, and 12 bases separated the two germline ends. CDR3 in DNA: TGTGCCAGCAGCGCCAACGGCCAACAAGAGACCCAGTACTTC. Its translation: CASSANGQQETQYF.

V gene TRBV28 combines with J gene TRBJ1-1, with D possibly TRBD1 on 6 matching bases. This CDR3 is built from 13 residues. CDR1 is MDHEN, CDR2 SYDVKM, per germline. The V end was cut by 7 bases, the J end by 5 bases, with 14 bases between. The CDR3 DNA is TGTGCCAGCAAGGGCGGGGGGCGAACTGAAGCTTTCTTT. Its translation is CASKGGGRTEAFF. The full variable domain, its missing parts supplied by reference TRBV28 and TRBJ1-1, is DVKVTQSSRYLVKRTGEKVFLECVQDMDHENMFWYRQDPGLGLRLIYFSYDVKMKEKGDIPEGYSVSREKKERFSLILESASTNQTSMYLCASKGGGRTEAFFGQGTRLTVV.

The chain joins TRBV5-1 to TRBJ2-3, with 7 nucleotides matching TRBD1. The CDR3 has 15 amino acids. Germline CDR1 reads SGHRS; CDR2 reads YFSETQ. Trimming cost V 6 bases and J 6 bases; bases outside gene matches: 13. The CDR3 DNA reads as TGCGCCAGCACCCAATACACAGGGGCCGGGGATACGCAGTATTTT. Residues: CASTQYTGAGDTQYF. Combining the CDR3 with reference TRBV5-1 and TRBJ2-3 gives the whole variable domain KAGVTQTPRYLIKTRGQQVTLSCSPISGHRSVSWYQQTPGQGLQFLFEYFSETQRNKGNFPGRFSGRQFSNSRSEMNVSTLELGDSALYLCASTQYTGAGDTQYFGPGTRLTVL.

This clone was counted a single time. The chain carries TRBV9 and TRBJ1-4, with 9 nucleotides matching TRBD1. This CDR3 comprises 15 residues. J gave up 8 bases and V 5 bases, and 10 bases lay outside the gene matches. Germline V gene data show CDR1 as SGDLS and CDR2 as YYNGEE. The CDR3 loop reads CASSTGGTGFEKLFF. DNA for the CDR3: TGTGCCAGCAGTACGGGCGGGACAGGGTTCGAAAAACTGTTTTTT.